This entry concerns a single T cell receptor (beta chain). Its antigen is as yet unknown. These data come from a study of T cell repertoires in cytomegalovirus infection. The CDR3 has 11 residues. Deletions cut 10 bases from V and 8 bases from J, with 12 bases between. Germline V gives CDR1 SEHNR, CDR2 FQNEAQ (reference sequence). MiXCR, applied by TCRdb to the reads, yields one record per CDR3 protein. The sample records about 310,000 distinct CDR3 sequences, approximately 25% being singletons. This chain joins TRBV7-9 and TRBJ2-1, with a weak D call TRBD1 (5 bases). The receptor was derived from a human donor in good health (CMV status not recorded). Some clones in this sample may be carry-over from other donors' samples. Sample: cultured PBMCs, taken from culture after CMV antigen stimulation. The chain's CDR3 is CATAGFYEQFF. CDR3 DNA sequence: TGTGCCACAGCAGGGTTCTATGAGCAGTTCTTC.